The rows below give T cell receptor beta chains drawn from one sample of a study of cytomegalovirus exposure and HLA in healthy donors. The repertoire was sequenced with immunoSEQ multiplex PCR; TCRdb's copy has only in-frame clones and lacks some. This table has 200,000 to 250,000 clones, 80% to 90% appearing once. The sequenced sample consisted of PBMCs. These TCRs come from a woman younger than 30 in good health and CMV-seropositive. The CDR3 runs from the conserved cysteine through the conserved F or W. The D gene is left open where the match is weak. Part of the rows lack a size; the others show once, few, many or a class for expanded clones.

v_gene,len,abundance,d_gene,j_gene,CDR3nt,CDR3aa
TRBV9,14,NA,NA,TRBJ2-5,TGTGCCAGCAGCGTAGTTGACAGAAAAGAGACCCAGTACTTC,CASSVVDRKETQYF
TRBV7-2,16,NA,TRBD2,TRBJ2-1,TGTGCCAGCAGCCTATCTAGCGGGAGTTTTATGAATGAGCAGTTCTTC,CASSLSSGSFMNEQFF
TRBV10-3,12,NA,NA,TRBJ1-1,TGTGCCATCAGTGAGTCTGCAGGGGAAGCTTTCTTT,CAISESAGEAFF
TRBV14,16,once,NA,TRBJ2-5,TGTGCCAGCAGCCAAGAAGTAGACAGCGTTCCGGAGACCCAGTACTTC,CASSQEVDSVPETQYF
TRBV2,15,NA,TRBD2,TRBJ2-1,TGTGCCACCAAGGCCGGGACTAGCGGTTACAATGAGCAGTTCTTC,CATKAGTSGYNEQFF
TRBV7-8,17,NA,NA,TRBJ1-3,TGTGCCAGCAGCTTAGGGCGGGGGCGAACCTCTGGAAACACCATATATTTT,CASSLGRGRTSGNTIYF
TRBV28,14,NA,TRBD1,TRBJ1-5,TGTGCCAGCAGTTCCGGGACAGGTAATCAGCCCCAGCATTTT,CASSSGTGNQPQHF
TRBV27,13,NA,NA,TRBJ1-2,TGTGCCAGCAGTTTACTAGGGGGCTATGGCTACACCTTC,CASSLLGGYGYTF
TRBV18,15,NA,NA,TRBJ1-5,TGTGCCAGCTCACCGGGAAGCGGGGGCAATCAGCCCCAGCATTTT,CASSPGSGGNQPQHF
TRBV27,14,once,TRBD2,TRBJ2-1,TGTGCCACCACCTCCGCGGGGGTCTACAATGAGCAGTTCTTC,CATTSAGVYNEQFF
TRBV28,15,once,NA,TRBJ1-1,TGTGCCAGCAGTTTCTACGCGGGCCACGGCACTGAAGCTTTCTTT,CASSFYAGHGTEAFF
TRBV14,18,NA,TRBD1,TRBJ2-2,TGTGCCAGCAGCCAAGATCAAAGGGGGCTGGTATTTTCCGGGGAGCTGTTTTTT,CASSQDQRGLVFSGELFF
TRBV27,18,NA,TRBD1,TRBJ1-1,TGTGCCAGCACCCCCGGACAGGGACGTGTTGTTCGGAACACTGAAGCTTTCTTT,CASTPGQGRVVRNTEAFF
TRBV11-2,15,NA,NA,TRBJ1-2,TGTGCCAGCAGCTTATCTGGTGACCTAGGCTATGGCTACACCTTC,CASSLSGDLGYGYTF
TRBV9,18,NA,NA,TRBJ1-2,TGTGCCAGCAGGTTAAGGAGCGGGGAAGGTCCACCGAGCTATGGCTACACCTTC,CASRLRSGEGPPSYGYTF
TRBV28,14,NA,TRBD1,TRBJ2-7,TGTGCCGCCCTCCCGGGACAGGGGTCCTACGAGCAGTACTTC,CAALPGQGSYEQYF
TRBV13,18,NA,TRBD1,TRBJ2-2,TGTGCCAGCAGCTACGAATCCGGGACAGGGAAAAAAACCGGGGAGCTGTTTTTT,CASSYESGTGKKTGELFF
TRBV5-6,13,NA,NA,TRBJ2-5,TGTGCCAGCAGCTTATTAATGAGAGAGACCCAGTACTTC,CASSLLMRETQYF
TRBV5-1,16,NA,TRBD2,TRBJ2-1,TGCGCCAGCAGCTGGTGGGGCACTAGCGGGAGCGGTGAGCAGTTCTTC,CASSWWGTSGSGEQFF
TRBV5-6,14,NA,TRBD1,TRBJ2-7,TGTGCCAGCAGCTCAGCCGGGACAGACTACGAGCAGTACTTC,CASSSAGTDYEQYF